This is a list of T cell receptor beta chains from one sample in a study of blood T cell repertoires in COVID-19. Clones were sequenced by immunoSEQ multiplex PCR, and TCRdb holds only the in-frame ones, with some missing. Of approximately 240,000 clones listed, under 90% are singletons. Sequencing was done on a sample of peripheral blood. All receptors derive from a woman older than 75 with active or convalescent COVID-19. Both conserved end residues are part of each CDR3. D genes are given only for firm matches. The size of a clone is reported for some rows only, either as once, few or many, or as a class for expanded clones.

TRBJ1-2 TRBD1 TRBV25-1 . TGTGCCAGCAGTGAAGAGGGGGCCGGGGGCTACACCTTC CASSEEGAGGYTF
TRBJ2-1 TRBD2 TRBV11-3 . TGTGCCAGCGAGCTCGGGACTAGCGGATACAATGAGCAGTTCTTC CASELGTSGYNEQFF
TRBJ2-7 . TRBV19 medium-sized TGTGCCAGTAGTAGGGCCTATGACGAGCAGTACTTC CASSRAYDEQYF
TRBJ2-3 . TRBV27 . TGTGCCAGCAGTTTTCGTCGGTTGCGGGGCCCAGATACGCAGTATTTT CASSFRRLRGPDTQYF
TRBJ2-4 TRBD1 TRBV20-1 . TGCAGTGCTAGTGATTCGGGACAGGGATTTCGTGACAAAAACATTCAGTACTTC CSASDSGQGFRDKNIQYF
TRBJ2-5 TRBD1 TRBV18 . TGTGCCAGCTCACTTACCGACAGGGCCGAGACCCAGTACTTC CASSLTDRAETQYF
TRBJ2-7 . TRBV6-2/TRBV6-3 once TGTGCCAGCAGTTACTCGTTACAGGCGGCAGGGAAATTC CASSYSLQAAGKF
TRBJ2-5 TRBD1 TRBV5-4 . TGTGCCAGCAGCGCCCGGACAGGGTGGGAGACCCAGTACTTC CASSARTGWETQYF
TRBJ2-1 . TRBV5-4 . TGTGCCAGCAGTGTGCCGGGTGCGCGATCCTACAATGAGCAGTTCTTC CASSVPGARSYNEQFF
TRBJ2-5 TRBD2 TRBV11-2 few TGTGCCAGCAGCTTAGGACTAGCAGAGACCCAGTACTTC CASSLGLAETQYF
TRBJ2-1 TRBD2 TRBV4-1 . TGCGCCAGCAGCCATGGATTCAGTGGGCTAGCGGGACATGTCGGGCAGTTCTTC CASSHGFSGLAGHVGQFF
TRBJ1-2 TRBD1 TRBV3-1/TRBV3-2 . TGTGCCAGCAGCCTCCGGGACAGGGTAGGAGATGGCTACACCTTC CASSLRDRVGDGYTF
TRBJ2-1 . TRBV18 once TGTGCCAGCTCACCAAACTTGGGGGGGGGCGCAGGTGAGCAGTTCTTC CASSPNLGGGAGEQFF
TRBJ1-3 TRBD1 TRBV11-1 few TGTGCCAGCAGGAGACAGGGAACTGGAAACACCATATATTTT CASRRQGTGNTIYF
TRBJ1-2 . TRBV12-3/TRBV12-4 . TGTGCCAGCGAAGGGCCCCCAGGAGGTGGCTACACCTTC CASEGPPGGGYTF
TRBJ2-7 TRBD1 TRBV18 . TGTGCCAGTAGCCTGGGGACAGGGGGCGACGAGCAGTACTTC CASSLGTGGDEQYF
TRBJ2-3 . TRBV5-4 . TGTGCCAGCAGCTTGGCCAAGGGCAGGGAGGAAACAGATACGCAGTATTTT CASSLAKGREETDTQYF
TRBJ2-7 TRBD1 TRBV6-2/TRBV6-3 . TGTGCCAGCAGTTACGGGGACAGATTCTACGAGCAGTACTTC CASSYGDRFYEQYF
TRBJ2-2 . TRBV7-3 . TGTGCCAGCAGCTTAACGAGGCTTACCGAACACGGCGGGGAGCTGTTTTTT CASSLTRLTEHGGELFF
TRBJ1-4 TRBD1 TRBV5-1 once TGCGCCAGCAGCCAGGGACAGGGGAATAATGAAAAACTGTTTTTT CASSQGQGNNEKLFF
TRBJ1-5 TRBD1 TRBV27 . TGTGCCAGCAGTCCCACCCCGGGACAGGGGAAAGGGAATCAGCCCCAGCATTTT CASSPTPGQGKGNQPQHF
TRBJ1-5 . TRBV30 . TGTGCCTGGAGTGTAAGGGGCAGGGGCTTCAATCAGCCCCAGCATTTT CAWSVRGRGFNQPQHF
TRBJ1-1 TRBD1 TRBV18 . TGTGCCAGCTCACCCGTTAGGACAGGGTCAGGAAACACTGAAGCTTTCTTT CASSPVRTGSGNTEAFF
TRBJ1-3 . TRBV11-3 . TGTGCCAGCAGCCTCACCTTTAGAAGCTCTGGAAACACCATATATTTT CASSLTFRSSGNTIYF
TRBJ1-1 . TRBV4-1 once TGCGCCAGCAGCGAAGGCGCTGAAGCTTTCTTT CASSEGAEAFF
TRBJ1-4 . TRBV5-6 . TGTGCCAGCAGCTTGTACACCGAGGGGGCTAATGAAAAACTGTTTTTT CASSLYTEGANEKLFF